This T cell receptor (beta chain) was documented in a study of early stage breast cancer tumors. Turning to the study itself: Most of the 16 invasive tumors were ER+, PR+ and HER2-. Study-wide points: Tumors had about 2.5-fold higher T cell density and higher clonality than adjacent normal breast tissue. Tumor and normal breast were distinguished via blood comparison in about 90% of the 16 patients.

As for this clone: As yet, its antigen is unknown.

Each sample had two DNA replicates, approximately 0.52 ug blood or approximately 1.5 ug tissue. The table came from immunoSEQ multiplex PCR; TCRdb's copy has only in-frame clones and leaves some out. Among about 51,000 clones, over 75% were seen once, and the ten largest hold around 3.4%. CDR1 and CDR2 (germline): GTSNPN, SVGIG (reference sequence). The V end lost 2 bases, the J end lost 9 bases, and 11 bases lay between the germline ends. This CDR3 contains 12 residues. The sequence was obtained from a person aged 35 to 50 with breast cancer. Material: blood. V and J are TRBV30 and TRBJ2-4; tentative D call: TRBD2 (7 bases). The CDR3 nucleotides are TGTGCCTGGAGTCAGGGAGGGGGCATTCAGTACTTC. It yields the protein CAWSQGGGIQYF.